A single count supports the clone carrying this T cell receptor (beta chain). No antigen is known for it. This entry comes from a study of cytomegalovirus exposure and HLA in healthy donors. Study-wide points: Among TCR beta chains, those listed as cytomegalovirus-associated numbered about 150. In presence/absence analyses, roughly uniform sequencing depth across donors was assumed. In a later analysis, a missense DCLRE1C variant was linked to TCR beta V- and J-gene trimming.

Vbeta (60) and Jbeta (13) primers were used in the PCR. Here immunoSEQ multiplex PCR was the method, and the copy in TCRdb shows in-frame clones only, minus some. This table has about 150,000 clones, around 80% appearing once. The sequenced material came from PBMCs. This sequence originates from a male donor in good health and CMV-seronegative.

CDR3 protein: CASSAGTGGDQPQHF. The DNA of the CDR3 is TGTGCCAGCAGTGCCGGGACAGGGGGCGATCAGCCCCAGCATTTT. The rearrangement links TRBV2 to TRBJ1-5, with TRBD1 matching 12 bases. This CDR3 has 15 amino acids. J was trimmed by 5 bases and V by 4 bases; bases with no gene match: 3. Germline CDR1 is SNHLY and CDR2 is FYNNEI.